This T cell receptor beta chain was obtained from a study of blood T cell repertoires in COVID-19. Sequencing was performed with immunoSEQ multiplex PCR; in TCRdb, only in-frame clones are kept and a portion is missing. The sample lists about 140,000 clones; roughly three quarters were seen once. CDR1 is SNHLY, CDR2 FYNNEI, per germline. Trimming pared 6 bases from V and 8 bases from J, leaving 11 bases between. This CDR3 has 12 amino acids. This chain links TRBV2 with TRBJ2-1; D uncertain. The receptor's source is a woman aged 45-60 years who had recovered from COVID-19. What was sequenced was PBMCs or T cells enriched from blood (not recorded which). The CDR3 nucleotides read TGTGCCAGCAGCTCTAGTATAGATGAGCAGTTCTTC. Amino acid sequence: CASSSSIDEQFF.